This T cell receptor beta chain comes out of a study of cytomegalovirus exposure and HLA in healthy donors (TCRdb year 2017). About the full investigation: A later analysis indicated that the 120 validation repertoires were generated on the platform also employed for the 670 or so repertoires of the first cohort. To predict cytomegalovirus infection status, the study combined high-throughput TCR immunosequencing, statistical association of individual TCRs with disease status, and machine learning. Along with the approximately 620-subject first cohort, a separate validation cohort of over a hundred different subjects was used. The aim of the study was to test whether cataloging public T cell receptors could identify signatures of past pathogen exposure.

The donors belonged to the validation cohort of around 130 subjects, which was separate from the 666-subject first cohort. In the case of this clone: Its antigen target is currently unknown. No quality values exist for individual bases; no much larger clone is one base distant.

The germline V gene supplies CDR1 SGHRS and CDR2 YFSETQ. V is trimmed back by 5 bases and J by 4 bases, and the junction contains 4 bases that no gene match accounts for. Taken from cysteine to phenylalanine, the CDR3 has 15 residues. Only the CDR3 portion is preserved as DNA: 45 bases, with reading frame beginning at the first base. Receptor libraries were prepared by the immunoSEQ multiplex PCR assay. The study's own analysis went as follows. A statistical classification framework was built to diagnose cytomegalovirus status from the catalog of TCR beta chain sequences. TCRdb carries this immuneACCESS record with in-frame sequences only. Its versions omit some clonotypes, under half of them owing to an unresolved V gene in the studies checked, with the rest unexplained. V and J calls and clone size come straight from that table; D and trimming were deduced from the DNA. Within this sample are 120,000 to 150,000 clones, with roughly nine tenths of them counted one time only. The ten largest clones take up 2.5% to 4% of the sample.

On the study overall, not on this receptor specifically: Most TCR sequences were observed very rarely across donors, whereas some public TCRs were present in many individuals. A later analysis lacked HLA typing for the validation cohort, so it scored co-occurrence in that cohort across all 110 or so repertoires. Three of the identified cytomegalovirus-associated TCR beta chains were confirmed in vitro to be specific for cytomegalovirus antigens. The study listed 150 to 200 TCR beta chains as associated with cytomegalovirus. In both the original and validation cohorts, the classifier was reported to diagnose cytomegalovirus status with high specificity and sensitivity. According to the authors, the approach could potentially be generalized to other disease states and immunological phenotypes. A later analysis found that TCRs clustered in the first cohort also tended to co-occur in the 120 validation repertoires, with approximately 95% of cluster scores above 0.

The V and J genes are TRBV5-1 and TRBJ2-7; the junction holds 15 bases that match TRBD2. This sequence was found in a woman in her late teens or twenties in good health and CMV-seropositive. The sample comprised PBMCs. The DNA reads as follows: TGCGCCAGCAGACTGGGACTAGCGGGAGGTTACGAGCAGTACTTC. It specifies CASRLGLAGGYEQYF.